Below are 30 T cell receptor beta chains sequenced from a single sample in a study of shared clonotypes between healthy human individuals. Data came from immunoSEQ multiplex PCR; TCRdb stores just in-frame clones and leaves some out. The sample has some 980,000 clones, more than 75% seen once; the top ten hold around 1.5%. The sample was memory CD4+ T cells sorted from blood. Subset denoted: CD45RA-negative fraction. The origin of the receptors is a man younger than 35 in good health.

J is TRBJ2-7 and V is TRBV18; the D gene is possibly TRBD1 (5 bases). V was cut by 3 bases and J by 3 bases, with 15 bases left in between. This CDR3 is 15 amino acids long. CDR1 and CDR2 from the germline V gene are KGHSH and LQKENI. The chain's CDR3 is CASSPLQGRIYEQYF. As DNA, the CDR3 is TGTGCCAGCTCACCCCTGCAGGGCAGGATCTACGAGCAGTACTTC.

The chain recombines TRBV9 with TRBJ2-1; D might be TRBD1 (5 bases). Trimming stripped 0 bases from V and 6 bases from J, with 10 bases between. There are 14 residues in the CDR3. CDR1 and CDR2 (germline): SGDLS, YYNGEE. The CDR3 protein is CASSVGGPGNEQFF. The CDR3 region has the DNA TGTGCCAGCAGCGTAGGGGGCCCAGGCAATGAGCAGTTCTTC.

The gene calls are TRBV10-2 and TRBJ2-7, with 8 bases identical to TRBD2. The length of the CDR3 is 12 residues. The V and J ends lost 6 bases and 6 bases, in that order; junction bases with no gene match: 4. Germline V CDR1 and CDR2: WSHSY, SAAADI. CDR3 in DNA: TGCGCCAGCAGCCGGGGGGGACCCGAGCAGTACTTC. Amino acid sequence: CASSRGGPEQYF.

The V gene is TRBV6-5, the J gene TRBJ2-7; tentatively, D is TRBD1 (6 bases). The ends were cut back, 2 bases at V and 4 bases at J, with 15 bases in the middle. The CDR3 length is 15 residues. Germline lookup yields CDR1 MNHEY and CDR2 SVGAGI. The CDR3 protein is CASSYGRTDPYEQYF. As DNA, the CDR3 is TGTGCCAGCAGTTACGGGCGGACAGATCCTTACGAGCAGTACTTC.

V and J are TRBV19 and TRBJ2-2, with 14 positions matching TRBD2. The germline gives CDR1 LNHDA, CDR2 SQIVND (reference sequence). This CDR3 has 18 residues. With V trimmed by 5 bases and J by 4 bases, 9 bases remained unmatched. The CDR3 loop is CASSATTSGRAGTGELFF. Written as DNA, the CDR3 is TGTGCCAGTAGTGCGACGACTAGCGGGAGGGCAGGCACCGGGGAGCTGTTTTTT.

The chain carries TRBV23-1 and TRBJ2-7; maybe TRBD2 (5 bases). TRBV23-1 qualifies as an ORF whose function is uncertain. This CDR3 comprises 14 residues. V lost 3 bases, J lost 6 bases, and 15 bases lay in between. The CDR3 DNA follows: TGCGCCAGCAGTCATTGTAGAGGGCCGGGCGAGCAGTACTTC. Translation: CASSHCRGPGEQYF.

The J gene is TRBJ2-1, the V gene TRBV2; 8 bases line up with TRBD2. V lost 7 bases and J lost 7; bases outside the gene matches: 12. Germline assignment: CDR1 SNHLY and CDR2 FYNNEI. CDR3 length: 15 amino acids. CDR3 sequence: CASTRAGGGSNEQFF. The CDR3 DNA reads TGTGCCAGCACGAGGGCGGGAGGAGGTTCGAATGAGCAGTTCTTC.

V usage is TRBV4-3 and J usage is TRBJ2-1, with a weak D call TRBD2 (6 bases). The CDR3 is made up of 16 amino acids. Germline CDR1 LGHNA, CDR2 YSLEER. The V end lost 0 bases, the J end lost 5 bases, and 14 bases lay between the germline ends. The CDR3 DNA reads as TGCGCCAGCAGCCAAGAAGGAGGGAGGCGAAACAATGAGCAGTTCTTC. Translating gives CASSQEGGRRNNEQFF.

The V and J genes are TRBV28 and TRBJ1-4, with a weak D call TRBD1 (5 bases). V lost 6 bases and J 17 bases, leaving 22 bases between the germline ends. Germline V gives CDR1 MDHEN, CDR2 SYDVKM. The CDR3 loop spans 13 amino acids. CDR3 DNA sequence: TGTGCCAGCAGCAGCCCTGGGGGTGTGAAGCTTTTTTTT. Its translation is CASSSPGGVKLFF.

The gene calls are TRBV30 and TRBJ2-3; D may correspond to TRBD1 or TRBD2 (5 bases each). CDR1 and CDR2 from the germline V gene are GTSNPN and SVGIG (reference sequence). The CDR3 spans 14 residues. Trimming cost V 7 bases and J 1 base, with 15 bases left between them. In DNA, the CDR3 is TGTGCCTTTGGGGTCCAGGGAGGCACAGATACGCAGTATTTT. Its protein is CAFGVQGGTDTQYF. The variable domain in full, with the rest retrieved from reference TRBV30 and TRBJ2-3, is SQTIHQWPATLVQPVGSPLSLECTVEGTSNPNLYWYRQAAGRGLQLLFYSVGIGQISSEVPQNLSASRPQDRQFILSSKKLLLSDSGFYLCAFGVQGGTDTQYFGPGTRLTVL.

V usage is TRBV4-1 and J usage is TRBJ2-2, with D perhaps matching TRBD1 or TRBD2 (5 bases each). The CDR3 is made up of 16 amino acids. V was shortened by 2 bases and J by 1 base, with 11 bases between the two germline ends. Germline V gene sequence: CDR1 MGHRA, CDR2 YSYEKL. Here the CDR3 reads CASSQSGGVNTGELFF. Written as DNA, the CDR3 is TGCGCCAGCAGCCAAAGTGGGGGAGTGAACACCGGGGAGCTGTTTTTT.

V usage is TRBV5-1 and J usage is TRBJ2-3, with TRBD2 matching 11 bases. Germline values: CDR1 SGHRS, CDR2 YFSETQ. J gave up 5 bases and V 3 bases, and 5 bases lay outside the gene matches. CDR3 size: 15 residues. CDR3 in DNA: TGCGCCAGCAGCTCGTCCGGGACTAGCGGAGATACGCAGTATTTT. It specifies CASSSSGTSGDTQYF.

There are many counts of this clone. The chain links TRBV27 to TRBJ2-7; the match to TRBD2 covers 9 bases. With V trimmed by 6 bases and J by 3 bases, 9 bases remained unmatched. This CDR3 has 15 amino acids. Germline V gene sequence: CDR1 MNHEY, CDR2 SMNVEV (reference sequence). The CDR3 region is CASRTGLAGLYEQYF. CDR3 sequence (DNA): TGTGCCAGCAGGACGGGGCTAGCGGGACTCTACGAGCAGTACTTC.

This clone was found many times. The chain has TRBV6-1 and TRBJ2-3; 8 bases agree with TRBD2. The CDR3 covers 15 residues. CDR1 and CDR2 (germline): MNHNS, SASEGT. Losses at the gene ends were 4 bases for V and 4 bases for J; bases not matched to a gene: 7. The CDR3 reads CASSGQAGVADTQYF. CDR3 nucleotides: TGTGCCAGCAGTGGCCAAGCGGGAGTGGCAGATACGCAGTATTTT.

The chain is built from TRBV2 and TRBJ2-5; D may correspond to TRBD1 or TRBD2 (5 bases each). Germline lookup yields CDR1 SNHLY and CDR2 FYNNEI. Deletions cut 3 bases from V and 7 bases from J, with 12 bases between. The CDR3 has 13 residues. CDR3 sequence: CASSEGRDPTQYF. The CDR3 region has the DNA TGTGCCAGCAGTGAGGGACGTGATCCGACCCAGTACTTC.

V and J are TRBV5-4 and TRBJ1-2, with a possible D match to TRBD1 (5 bases). Germline loops: CDR1 SGHNT, CDR2 YYREEE (reference sequence). The CDR3 sequence is 14 residues long. Trimming took 4 bases from V and 3 from J, leaving 13 bases between them. For the CDR3, the DNA is TGTGCCAGCAGCCAGCGGGGGAATGACTATGGCTACACCTTC. It specifies CASSQRGNDYGYTF.

This sequence joins TRBV10-3 and TRBJ1-5; the match to TRBD1 covers 7 bases. The trim removed 2 bases at V and 6 bases at J, leaving 7 bases unmatched. The CDR3 spans 15 residues. Germline V CDR1 and CDR2: ENHRY, SYGVKD. The CDR3 loop is CAISEGNRGSQPQHF. The DNA of the CDR3 is TGTGCCATCAGTGAGGGAAACAGGGGAAGTCAGCCCCAGCATTTT.

This clone was picked up one time. The chain has TRBV5-4 and TRBJ2-5; 9 bases fit TRBD2. CDR1 and CDR2 from the germline V gene are SGHNT and YYREEE (reference sequence). V lost 4 bases to trimming and J lost 2 bases; unmatched junction nucleotides: 6. This CDR3 region has 15 residues. CDR3 DNA: TGTGCCAGCAGCAGTGCGGGAGGGGCTCAAGAGACCCAGTACTTC. It is translated as CASSSAGGAQETQYF.

This chain connects TRBV6-5 to TRBJ1-2; no reliable D call. The CDR3 is 12 amino acids. V lost 1 base and J lost 8, with 8 bases in between. Germline-derived CDR1 and CDR2 are MNHEY and SVGAGI. The CDR3 DNA follows: TGTGCCAGCAGTTACTACGGGTCCGGCTACACCTTC. It yields the protein CASSYYGSGYTF.

About this clone: A single base is all that separates this from a far larger clone, so a read error is likely. This rearrangement joins TRBV4-1 to TRBJ2-5, with no clear D. The DNA end is more similar to TRBJ2-7, so the J call may be wrong. The germline V gene encodes CDR1 MGHRA and CDR2 YSYEKL. The CDR3 sequence is 11 residues long. The CDR3 coding sequence is TGCGCCAGCAGCGACTTCTACGAGCAGTACTTC. It encodes CASSDFYEQYF.

On this clone itself: Other DNA sequences of this sample code for an identical CDR3. The chain joins TRBV5-1 to TRBJ1-2, with 7 positions matching TRBD1. V dropped 4 bases and J dropped 5; count of bases not matched to a gene: 5. The CDR3 covers 13 residues. From germline, CDR1 is SGHRS and CDR2 YFSETQ. CDR3 protein: CASSLDREYGYTF. CDR3 nucleotide sequence: TGCGCCAGCAGCCTCGACAGGGAATATGGCTACACCTTC.

CDR3 DNA: TGTGCCTGGAGTACCGGGGACAGCAATCAGCCCCAGCATTTT. Protein sequence: CAWSTGDSNQPQHF. This rearrangement joins TRBV30 to TRBJ1-5; D is perhaps TRBD1 (5 bases). There are 14 residues in the CDR3. V gave up 2 bases and J gave up 1 base, with 9 bases separating them. CDR1 GTSNPN and CDR2 SVGIG come from the germline V gene (reference sequence).

The CDR3: CASSLGPGTDGNTIYF. In nucleotides, the CDR3 is TGTGCCAGCAGCTTAGGCCCGGGGACAGATGGAAACACCATATATTTT. The rearrangement links TRBV7-4 to TRBJ1-3; TRBD1 aligns across 7 bases. Trimming at V came to 1 base and at J to 3 bases, leaving 6 bases not matched to a gene. The germline V gene has CDR1 SGHVT and CDR2 SQSDAQ. The CDR3 is 16 amino acids.

The chain uses TRBV9 and TRBJ2-7, with 7 bases aligning to TRBD2. Germline V gene data show CDR1 as SGDLS and CDR2 as YYNGEE. V was pared by 3 bases and J by 2 bases, with 8 bases of the junction left unmatched. This CDR3 is built from 15 residues. The DNA for the CDR3 is TGTGCCAGCAGCGCACCGGGACTATCCACCTACGAGCAGTACTTC. Translating gives CASSAPGLSTYEQYF.

The chain couples TRBV2 to TRBJ1-4; D remains unclear. CDR3 length: 16 residues. The germline V gene has CDR1 SNHLY and CDR2 FYNNEI. V was trimmed by 6 bases and J by 0 bases, leaving 14 bases between them. This chain's CDR3 is CASRLSYTATNEKLFF. The DNA of the CDR3 is TGTGCCAGCAGACTCTCCTACACGGCAACTAATGAAAAACTGTTTTTT.

This clone has just one count. The J gene is TRBJ2-5, the V gene TRBV5-6; 12 nucleotides agree with TRBD2. Germline values: CDR1 SGHDT, CDR2 YYEEEE. The CDR3 covers 15 residues. After removal of 3 bases from V and 4 bases from J, the junction contained 4 bases not matched to a gene. CDR3 nucleotides: TGTGCCAGCAGCTCTAAGGGACTAGCGGGAGAGACCCAGTACTTC. Translated, it gives CASSSKGLAGETQYF.

The chain links TRBV7-9 to TRBJ2-2; D is perhaps TRBD1 (6 bases). V was clipped by 7 bases and J by 3 bases, with 21 bases between them. Germline values: CDR1 SEHNR, CDR2 FQNEAQ (reference sequence). This CDR3 is 17 amino acids long. CDR3 protein: CASTRVRGSADTGELFF. CDR3 coding DNA: TGTGCCAGCACCAGGGTCAGGGGCTCAGCGGACACCGGGGAGCTGTTTTTT.

V is TRBV25-1 and J is TRBJ1-6; D not resolved. The CDR3 totals 15 residues. Germline-derived CDR1 and CDR2 are MGHDK and SYGVNS. Trimming left V 2 bases short and J 7 bases short, with 12 bases between. CDR3 DNA: TGTGCCAGCAGTGAAGCCGGGAAACAAAATTCACCCCTCCACTTT. This encodes CASSEAGKQNSPLHF.

The rearrangement links TRBV7-9 to TRBJ2-7; unclear D gene. CDR1 and CDR2 (germline): SEHNR, FQNEAQ (reference sequence). This CDR3 spans 14 amino acids. V was pared by 2 bases and J by 7 bases, with 15 bases between. CDR3 DNA: TGTGCCAGCAGCTTACTCGCGGACCTGGGTGAGCAGTACTTC. It translates to CASSLLADLGEQYF.

The chain recombines TRBV4-2 with TRBJ1-5; D is undetermined. V was clipped by 0 bases and J by 7 bases, with 7 bases between them. This CDR3 spans 13 amino acids. The germline V gene encodes CDR1 LGHNA and CDR2 YNFKEQ. CDR3 sequence reads: CASSQDYAQPQHF. The DNA for the CDR3 is TGTGCCAGCAGCCAAGATTACGCGCAGCCCCAGCATTTT.